This T cell receptor (beta chain) was profiled in a study of cytomegalovirus exposure and HLA in healthy donors. This table comes from immunoSEQ multiplex PCR, and its TCRdb copy is limited to in-frame clones, with some not included. Among around 120,000 clones listed, more than 75% were seen once. Notes on the study in general: The classifier, whose performance was assessed in both the original and validation cohorts, reportedly diagnosed cytomegalovirus status with high specificity and sensitivity. Clusters of TCRs from the first cohort tended to co-occur in the 120 or so validation repertoires (as a later analysis found). Confirmation in vitro established that three CMV-associated chains were specific for CMV antigens.

Of note for this clone: Antigen unknown.

The CDR3 covers 15 residues. Germline V CDR1 and CDR2: SGHRS, YFSETQ. With V trimmed by 6 bases and J by 6 bases, 5 bases remained unmatched. Material: PBMCs. This TCR was sampled from a man aged 18 to 29 in good health and CMV-seronegative. The gene calls are TRBV5-1 and TRBJ2-1; 14 bases line up with TRBD2. CDR3: CASTQGLAGVNEQFF. The DNA of the CDR3 is TGCGCCAGCACCCAGGGACTAGCGGGAGTCAATGAGCAGTTCTTC.